This T cell receptor beta chain was obtained from a study of blood T cells in healthy people across ages. To note about this clonotype: What it recognizes is unknown. Relative to the germline gene, one junction end is altered; a read error may explain this.

The germline V gene has CDR1 SGHDT and CDR2 YYEEEE. The length of the CDR3 is 16 residues. Using a J-beta primer mix together with a sample-barcoded 5' primer, a second PCR was run for 7 to 11 cycles. There were at least 2.5 million CDR3-containing paired-end reads obtained from each sample. Each CDR3 protein is one row after TCRdb ran MiXCR on the 5' RACE reads. The table has approximately 1,100,000 distinct CDR3 sequences, under 55% seen once. Points from the study as a whole: Across the age range, TCR beta diversity per million T cells fell in a roughly linear way. The study regarded diversity estimates from one million T cells as underestimates. Diversity was higher, and naive CD4+ cells more numerous, in long-lived donors than in aged donors.

The sample taken for sequencing was blood. This receptor was taken from a woman aged 60 to 75 in good health. This sequence joins TRBV5-6 and TRBJ2-5; 7 nucleotides agree with TRBD2. CDR3 in amino acids: CTSSLLRGRALKTQYF. DNA for the CDR3: TGTACCAGCAGCTTATTACGTGGGAGGGCCCTAAAGACCCAGTACTTC.